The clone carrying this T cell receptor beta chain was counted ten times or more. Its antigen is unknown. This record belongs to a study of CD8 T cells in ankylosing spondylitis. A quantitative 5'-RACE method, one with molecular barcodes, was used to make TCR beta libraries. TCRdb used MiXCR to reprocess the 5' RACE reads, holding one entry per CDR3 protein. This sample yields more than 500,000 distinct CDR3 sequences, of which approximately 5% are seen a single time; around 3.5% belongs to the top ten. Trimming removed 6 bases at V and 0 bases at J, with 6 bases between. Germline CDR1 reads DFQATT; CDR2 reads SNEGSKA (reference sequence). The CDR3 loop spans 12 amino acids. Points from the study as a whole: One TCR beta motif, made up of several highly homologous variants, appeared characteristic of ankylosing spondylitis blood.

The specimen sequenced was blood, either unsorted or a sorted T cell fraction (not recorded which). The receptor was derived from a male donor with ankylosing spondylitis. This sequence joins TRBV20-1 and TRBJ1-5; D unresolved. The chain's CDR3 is CSATDSNQPQHF. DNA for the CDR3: TGCAGTGCAACAGATAGCAATCAGCCCCAGCATTTT.